This TCR beta chain came from a study of CD8+CD57+ T cells in acquired aplastic anemia. For the study at large: Yields of DNA that came from sorted CD4+ and CD8+ cells averaged around 3 ug.

All sequencing subjects had displayed CD8+CD57+ cell expansion on flow cytometry. Concerning this clonotype: Its antigen remains unidentified.

Both TCR beta VDJ combination and CDR3 sequence profiling were carried out. Genomic DNA was the template for this profiling. One entry per CDR3 protein results from TCRdb running MiXCR on the reads. The sample lists approximately 170,000 distinct CDR3 sequences, 40% to 55% seen once, with 3.2% in the top ten. General study findings and limits: Any difference that existed in CD8+ Simpson's diversity between patients and controls was not significant.

V was clipped by 3 bases and J by 5 bases, with 13 bases between them. Germline assignment: CDR1 LGHDT and CDR2 YNNKEL (reference sequence). The CDR3 consists of 14 residues. This chain connects TRBV3-1 to TRBJ1-2; the D gene is possibly TRBD1 (5 bases). The receptor was isolated from a human donor with aplastic anemia. Specimen: sorted CD4+, CD8+, or CD8+CD57+ T cells (not recorded which) from PBMCs. CDR3 sequence (DNA): TGTGCCAGCAGCCATGGAGACAGTTTATATGGCTACACCTTC. Translating it yields CASSHGDSLYGYTF.